The 17 T cell receptor beta chains listed next were all sequenced from one sample in a study of cytomegalovirus exposure and HLA in healthy donors. In the PCR, 60 Vbeta and 13 Jbeta primers were used. TCRdb keeps only in-frame clones here, not all; method: immunoSEQ multiplex PCR. The table records 150,000 or so clones, about three quarters of them present only once. Sequencing was carried out using PBMCs. These receptors all come from a man in his forties in good health and CMV-seropositive.

As concerns this clone: Germline and junction disagree at one end, which may indicate a read error. This chain uses TRBV7-9 with TRBJ2-7; 8 bases map to TRBD1. This CDR3 is built from 14 residues. Germline CDR1 and CDR2: SEHNR and FQNEAQ (reference sequence). CDR3 region: CSSSPRTGSYEQYF. CDR3 nucleotides: TGTTCCAGCAGCCCCCGGACAGGGTCCTACGAGCAGTACTTC.

The V call is TRBV10-3, the J call TRBJ1-3, with D unclear. The V gene's germline CDR1 is ENHRY and CDR2 SYGVKD. V lost 8 bases and J lost 0, with 8 bases in between. The length of the CDR3 is 13 residues. The CDR3 loop reads CAIRVDSGNTIYF. Written as DNA, the CDR3 is TGTGCCATCCGAGTTGACTCTGGAAACACCATATATTTT.

This sequence joins TRBV11-2 and TRBJ2-7; 10 nucleotides align to TRBD2. The J segment lost 3 bases and the V segment lost 5 bases, leaving 4 bases of the junction unmatched. The length of the CDR3 is 14 residues. CDR1 and CDR2 (germline): SGHAT, FQNNGV. CDR3 in DNA: TGTGCCAGCAGCCCCCGACTAGCGGGCTACGAGCAGTACTTC. It translates to CASSPRLAGYEQYF.

The J gene is TRBJ2-7, the V gene TRBV5-1; 9 bases align to TRBD1. V lost 2 bases to trimming and J lost 6 bases; unmatched junction nucleotides: 6. CDR1 and CDR2 (germline): SGHRS, YFSETQ. The CDR3 totals 14 residues. DNA for the CDR3: TGCGCCAGCAGCTTCTCGGGACAGGGATTCGAGCAGTACTTC. Translated: CASSFSGQGFEQYF.

This chain joins TRBV27 and TRBJ1-1; the D gene is possibly TRBD1 (5 bases). The CDR3 contains 13 residues. V was pared by 3 bases and J by 8 bases, with 13 bases between. The germline CDR1 and CDR2 sequences are MNHEY and SMNVEV (reference sequence). Here the CDR3 DNA reads TGTGCCAGCAGTTTCTCCGTGACAGACGAAGCTTTCTTT. Its protein is CASSFSVTDEAFF.

For the CDR3, the DNA is TGCAGCGTTCGACGAACAGGTGGGATTGACACTGAAGCTTTCTTT. Protein product: CSVRRTGGIDTEAFF. The V call is TRBV29-1, the J call TRBJ1-1; D is possibly TRBD1 (5 bases). Germline V gene data show CDR1 as SQVTM and CDR2 as ANQGSEA. The CDR3 spans 15 residues. Trimming removed 5 bases at V and 3 bases at J, with 19 bases between.

The rearrangement links TRBV28 to TRBJ1-5; D gene unclear. The CDR3 is made up of 13 amino acids. V shed 2 bases and J shed 7 bases, with 9 bases lying between them. CDR1 MDHEN and CDR2 SYDVKM come from the germline V gene. In DNA, the CDR3 is TGTGCCAGCAGTTTAGACGTCGGGCAGCCCCAGCATTTT. It yields the protein CASSLDVGQPQHF.

The table lists this clone with a count of one. The chain uses TRBV4-3 and TRBJ1-2; unclear D gene. The V end lost 0 bases, the J end lost 3 bases, and 5 bases lay between the germline ends. The CDR3 covers 13 residues. The germline gives CDR1 LGHNA, CDR2 YSLEER. This CDR3 reads CASSQDQYYGYTF. DNA for the CDR3: TGCGCCAGCAGCCAAGATCAATACTATGGCTACACCTTC.

The CDR3 bases are TGCGCCAGCAGCCCCGGACAGGGGACTAACTATGGCTACACCTTC. Protein sequence: CASSPGQGTNYGYTF. The chain joins TRBV4-1 to TRBJ1-2, with 9 nucleotides matching TRBD1. Germline V gives CDR1 MGHRA, CDR2 YSYEKL. The J segment lost 0 bases and the V segment lost 4 bases, leaving 3 bases of the junction unmatched. The CDR3 consists of 15 residues.

The rearrangement links TRBV6-6 to TRBJ1-6; no reliable D call. Germline CDR1 MNHNY, CDR2 SVGAGI (reference sequence). The CDR3 sequence is 14 residues long. The CDR3 DNA sequence: TGTGCTTCTATAAGGGAGCGGAGTAATTCACCCCTCCACTTT. Its protein is CASIRERSNSPLHF.

The chain employs TRBV7-8 and TRBJ1-4, with TRBD1 matching 11 bases. The CDR3 sequence is 15 residues long. Germline V lookup: CDR1 SGHVS, CDR2 FQNEAQ. V shed 5 bases, J shed 8 bases, and the junction held 7 bases outside the gene matches. CDR3 nucleotides: TGTGCCAGCAGCCCTCCGGGACAGGGGGAGGAAAAACTGTTTTTT. Translating gives CASSPPGQGEEKLFF.

The chain carries TRBV5-8 and TRBJ2-1; the match to TRBD1 covers 7 bases. V shed 3 bases, J shed 3 bases, and the junction held 9 bases outside the gene matches. CDR3 size: 16 residues. CDR1 is SGHTS and CDR2 is YDEGEE in the germline V gene. CDR3 DNA sequence: TGTGCCAGCAGCTACCAAGGACAGGACCGCTACAATGAGCAGTTCTTC. Its translation is CASSYQGQDRYNEQFF.

This clone was seen a few times. The chain carries TRBV15 and TRBJ2-7, with 7 bases identical to TRBD2. The V and J ends lost 5 bases and 3 bases, in that order; junction bases with no gene match: 10. This CDR3 comprises 15 residues. Germline CDR1 LNHNV, CDR2 YYDKDF (reference sequence). The CDR3 sequence is CATSGGGYLNYEQYF. CDR3 coding DNA: TGTGCCACCAGCGGCGGGGGATACTTGAACTACGAGCAGTACTTC.

The chain carries TRBV6-1 and TRBJ2-2; 10 nucleotides align to TRBD1. Germline V lookup: CDR1 MNHNS, CDR2 SASEGT. V was clipped by 3 bases and J by 5 bases; unmatched bases: 3. This CDR3 is 15 amino acids long. The DNA for the CDR3 is TGTGCCAGCAGTGAGCCGGGACAGGGGACCGGGGAGCTGTTTTTT. The encoded protein is CASSEPGQGTGELFF.

This clone was counted a single time. The CDR3 spells CASSYTENEKLFF. Written as DNA, the CDR3 is TGTGCCAGCAGTTACACAGAGAATGAAAAACTGTTTTTT. The V gene is TRBV6-5, the J gene TRBJ1-4, with D unresolved. Per germline, CDR1 MNHEY and CDR2 SVGAGI. There are 13 residues in the CDR3. Between the trimmed V and J ends, which lost 2 bases and 5 bases, there was a span of 6 bases.

DNA for the CDR3: TGTGCCAGCAGCTTAAGCGGGAGTGCGGATGAGCAGTTCTTC. Protein product: CASSLSGSADEQFF. The chain links TRBV5-4 to TRBJ2-1; 8 bases agree with TRBD2. The CDR3 totals 14 residues. The germline V gene encodes CDR1 SGHNT and CDR2 YYREEE (reference sequence). V dropped 2 bases and J dropped 8; count of bases not matched to a gene: 6.

The rearrangement uses TRBV6-5 and TRBJ2-5, with 7 bases that match TRBD2. The CDR3 is 14 residues long. The junction had 6 bases not matched to a gene; V was cut back by 5 bases and J by 3 bases. Germline V CDR1 and CDR2: MNHEY, SVGAGI. The CDR3: CASSRTRQKETQYF. CDR3 DNA: TGTGCCAGCAGTCGGACTAGACAAAAAGAGACCCAGTACTTC.